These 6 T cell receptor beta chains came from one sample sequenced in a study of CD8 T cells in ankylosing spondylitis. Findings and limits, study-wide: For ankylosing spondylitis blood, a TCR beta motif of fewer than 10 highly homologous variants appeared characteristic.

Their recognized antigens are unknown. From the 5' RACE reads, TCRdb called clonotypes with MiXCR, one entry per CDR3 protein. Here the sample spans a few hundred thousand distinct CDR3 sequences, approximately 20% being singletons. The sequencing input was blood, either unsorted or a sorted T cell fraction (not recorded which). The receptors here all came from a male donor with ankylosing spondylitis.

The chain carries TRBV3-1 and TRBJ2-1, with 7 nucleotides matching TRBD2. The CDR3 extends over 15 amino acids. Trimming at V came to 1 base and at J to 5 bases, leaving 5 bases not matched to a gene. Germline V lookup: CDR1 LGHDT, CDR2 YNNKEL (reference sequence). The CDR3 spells CASSQAATSNNEQFF. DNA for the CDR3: TGTGCCAGCAGCCAAGCCGCGACTAGCAACAATGAGCAGTTCTTC.

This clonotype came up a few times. The CDR3 region has the DNA TGTGCCAGCAGACCTCCCGGCACCACAGATACGCAGTATTTT. It specifies CASRPPGTTDTQYF. The chain employs TRBV6-2 or TRBV6-3 and TRBJ2-3; no firm D call. V lost 6 bases and J 2 bases, leaving 12 bases between the germline ends. Germline V gene data show CDR1 as MNHEY and CDR2 as SVGEGT. This CDR3 comprises 14 residues.

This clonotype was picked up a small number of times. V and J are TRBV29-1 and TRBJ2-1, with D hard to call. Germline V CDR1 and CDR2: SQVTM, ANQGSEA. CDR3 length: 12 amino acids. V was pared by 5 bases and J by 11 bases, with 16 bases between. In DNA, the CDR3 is TGCAGCGTTATAGAACACGTGGGAAAGCAGTTCTTC. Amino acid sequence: CSVIEHVGKQFF.

The CDR3 DNA sequence: TGTGCAACCAGGACACACCTTTCGGCGCTGAGTCAGGAGACCCAGTACTTC. The encoded protein is CATRTHLSALSQETQYF. The chain uses TRBV10-3 and TRBJ2-5; perhaps TRBD1 as D (5 bases). The CDR3 is 17 residues long. Germline V gene lookup returns CDR1 ENHRY and CDR2 SYGVKD.

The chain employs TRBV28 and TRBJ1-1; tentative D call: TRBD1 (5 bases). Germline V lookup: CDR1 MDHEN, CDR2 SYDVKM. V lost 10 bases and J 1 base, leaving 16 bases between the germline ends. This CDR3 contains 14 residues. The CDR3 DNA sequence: TGTGCCACGAGCGAGCACAGGAAGAACACTGAAGCTTTCTTT. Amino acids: CATSEHRKNTEAFF.

The CDR3 nucleotides are TGTGCCACCGGGACAAGCAATCAGCCCCAGCATTTT. Its protein is CATGTSNQPQHF. The chain couples TRBV24-1 to TRBJ1-5; D perhaps matches TRBD1 (6 bases). V lost 9 bases, J lost 1 base, and 6 bases lay in between. Germline loops: CDR1 KGHDR, CDR2 SFDVKD. The CDR3 runs to 12 residues.